The sample holds one count of the clone carrying this TCR beta chain. Assay used: immunoSEQ multiplex PCR; TCRdb lists only in-frame clones, some missing. The table shows fewer than 500,000 clones, with 75% to 80% occurring only once. The source of the sample is a study of shared clonotypes between healthy human individuals. CDR3 length: 15 amino acids. Germline-derived CDR1 and CDR2 are MNHNY and SVGAGI (reference sequence). V lost 0 bases, J lost 1 base, and 10 bases lay in between. This TCR came from a woman aged 40 to 50 in good health. Some clones in this sample may be carry-over from other donors' samples. J is TRBJ2-7 and V is TRBV6-6, with a tentative D call TRBD2 (6 bases). Sequenced input: PBMCs. CDR3 nucleotides: TGTGCCAGCAGTTACTCTAGCGGACTGTCCTACGAGCAGTACTTC. Protein sequence: CASSYSSGLSYEQYF.